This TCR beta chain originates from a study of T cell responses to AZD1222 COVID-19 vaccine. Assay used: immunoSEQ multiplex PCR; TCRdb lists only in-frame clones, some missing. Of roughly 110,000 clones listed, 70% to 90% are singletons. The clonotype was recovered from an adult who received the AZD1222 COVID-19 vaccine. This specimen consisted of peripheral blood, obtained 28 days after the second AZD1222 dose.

The CDR3 reads CATSDLSGNTIYF. CDR3 nucleotide sequence: TGTGCCACCAGTGATTTGTCTGGAAACACCATATATTTT. The rearrangement links TRBV24-1 to TRBJ1-3; the D is unclear. Germline values: CDR1 KGHDR, CDR2 SFDVKD. V lost 0 bases to trimming and J lost 1 base, with 0 bases between them. CDR3 length: 13 amino acids.